This T cell receptor beta chain comes out of a study of beta chain features in type 1 diabetes. As regards this clone: Its matching antigen is unknown.

General observations from the study: All four CD4+ subsets of Type 1 diabetes patients contained TCRB CDR3s that were moderately but significantly shorter.

cDNA synthesis used the whole RNA isolate, giving expressed TCRB sequences. Clones were sequenced by immunoSEQ multiplex PCR, and TCRdb holds only the in-frame ones, with some missing. The sample shows about 660,000 clones, over 12% of them seen only once. V was clipped by 5 bases and J by 6 bases, with 16 bases between them. The CDR3 length is 15 residues. The germline V gene encodes CDR1 SGHTA and CDR2 FQGTGA. This clonotype was sampled from a man between 18 and 29 years old with type 1 diabetes. Material for sequencing was naive CD4+ T cells from blood. The chain carries TRBV7-3 and TRBJ2-2, with D possibly being TRBD2 (6 bases). The CDR3 spells CASSPLAGTPGELFF. In DNA form, the CDR3 reads TGTGCCAGCAGCCCCCTGGCCGGGACTCCCGGGGAGCTGTTTTTT. Filled out from reference TRBV7-3 and TRBJ2-2, the complete variable domain reads GAGVSQTPSNKVTEKGKYVELRCDPISGHTALYWYRQSLGQGPEFLIYFQGTGAADDSGLPNDRFFAVRPEGSVSTLKIQRTERGDSAVYLCASSPLAGTPGELFFGEGSRLTVL.